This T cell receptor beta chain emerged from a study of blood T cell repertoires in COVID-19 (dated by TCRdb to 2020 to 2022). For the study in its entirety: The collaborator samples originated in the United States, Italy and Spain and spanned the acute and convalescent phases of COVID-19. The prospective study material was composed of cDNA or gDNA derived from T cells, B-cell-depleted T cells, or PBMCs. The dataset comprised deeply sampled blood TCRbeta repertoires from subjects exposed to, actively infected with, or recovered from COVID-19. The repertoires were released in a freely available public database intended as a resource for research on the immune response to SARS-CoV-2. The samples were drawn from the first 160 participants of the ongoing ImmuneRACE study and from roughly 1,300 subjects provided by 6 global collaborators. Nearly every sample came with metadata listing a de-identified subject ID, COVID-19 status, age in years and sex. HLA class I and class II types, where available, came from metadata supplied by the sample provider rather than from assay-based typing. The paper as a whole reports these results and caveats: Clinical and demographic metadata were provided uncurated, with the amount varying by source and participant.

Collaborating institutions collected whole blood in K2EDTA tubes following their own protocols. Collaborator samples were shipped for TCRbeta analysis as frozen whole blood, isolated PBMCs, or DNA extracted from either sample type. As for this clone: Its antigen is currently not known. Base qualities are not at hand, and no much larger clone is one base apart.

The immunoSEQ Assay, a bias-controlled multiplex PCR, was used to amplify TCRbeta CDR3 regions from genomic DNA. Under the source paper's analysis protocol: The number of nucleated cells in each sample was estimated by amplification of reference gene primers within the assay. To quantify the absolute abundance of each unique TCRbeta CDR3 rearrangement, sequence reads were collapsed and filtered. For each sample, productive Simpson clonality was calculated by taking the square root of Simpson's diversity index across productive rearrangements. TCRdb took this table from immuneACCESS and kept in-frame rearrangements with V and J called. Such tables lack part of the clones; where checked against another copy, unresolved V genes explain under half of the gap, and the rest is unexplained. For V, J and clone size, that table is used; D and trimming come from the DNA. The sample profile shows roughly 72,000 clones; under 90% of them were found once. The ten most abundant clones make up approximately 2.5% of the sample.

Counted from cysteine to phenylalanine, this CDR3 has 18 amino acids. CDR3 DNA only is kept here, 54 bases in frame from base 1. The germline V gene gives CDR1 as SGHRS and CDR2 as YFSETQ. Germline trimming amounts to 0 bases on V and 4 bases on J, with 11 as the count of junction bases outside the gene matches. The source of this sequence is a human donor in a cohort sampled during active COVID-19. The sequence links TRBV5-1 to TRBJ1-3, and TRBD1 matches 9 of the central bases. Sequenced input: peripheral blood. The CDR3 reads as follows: CASSLVPGQGFSGNTIYF. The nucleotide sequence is TGCGCCAGCAGCTTGGTCCCGGGACAGGGATTTTCAGGAAACACCATATATTTT.